This TCR beta chain was identified during a study of cytomegalovirus exposure and HLA in healthy donors. Findings of the study overall: When analyzed later, a missense DCLRE1C variant was found to be linked to TCR beta V- and J-gene trimming. In the analysis, some V segments, TRBV6-2 and TRBV6-3 included, were excluded as indistinguishable.

A note on this clone: Its antigen is currently unknown.

V was shortened by 2 bases and J by 4 bases, with 9 bases between the two germline ends. CDR3 length: 15 residues. Germline CDR1 MDHEN, CDR2 SYDVKM. PCR involved 60 Vbeta and 13 Jbeta primers. TCRdb keeps only in-frame clones here, not all; method: immunoSEQ multiplex PCR. The data contain over 120,000 clones, approximately 82% of them singletons. V usage is TRBV28 and J usage is TRBJ2-6, with unresolved D. Material for sequencing was PBMCs. The receptor's source is a woman aged 55-70 years in good health and CMV-seropositive. The CDR3 is CASSLSAPGANVLTF. In DNA form, the CDR3 reads TGTGCCAGCAGTTTAAGTGCGCCCGGGGCCAACGTCCTGACTTTC.